The TCR beta chain under discussion was sequenced for a study of cytomegalovirus exposure and HLA in healthy donors. The PCR used 60 Vbeta and 13 Jbeta primers. Clones were sequenced by immunoSEQ multiplex PCR, and TCRdb holds only the in-frame ones, with some missing. The listing contains more than 200,000 clones. Points on this clone: Its antigen is not identified.

The CDR3 totals 14 residues. Germline CDR1 reads SGHVS; CDR2 reads FQNEAQ. The germline V and J ends were trimmed by 3 bases and 5 bases, with 10 bases remaining between them. Overall study results and limits: Information on immune exposure was restricted to one variable (CMV serostatus).

The specimen was PBMCs. The chain links TRBV7-8 to TRBJ2-2; no reliable D call. This receptor was taken from a woman aged 30 to 39 in good health and CMV-seropositive. DNA for the CDR3: TGTGCCAGCAGCTTCTTCGCGGCTACCGGGGAGCTGTTTTTT. This codes for CASSFFAATGELFF.